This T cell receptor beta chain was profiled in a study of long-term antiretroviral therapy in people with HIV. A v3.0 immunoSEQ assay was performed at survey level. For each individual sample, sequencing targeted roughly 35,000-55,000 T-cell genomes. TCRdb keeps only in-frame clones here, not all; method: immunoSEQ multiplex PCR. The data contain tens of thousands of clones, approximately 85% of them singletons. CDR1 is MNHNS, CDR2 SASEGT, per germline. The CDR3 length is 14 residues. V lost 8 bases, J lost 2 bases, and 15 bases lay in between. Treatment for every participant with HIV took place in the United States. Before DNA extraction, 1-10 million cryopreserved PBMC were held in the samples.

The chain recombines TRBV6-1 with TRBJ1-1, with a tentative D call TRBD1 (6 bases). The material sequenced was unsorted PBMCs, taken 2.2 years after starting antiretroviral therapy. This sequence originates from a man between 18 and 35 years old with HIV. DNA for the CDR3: TGTGCCAGCCGATTTTACAGGGAAAACACTGAAGCTTTCTTT. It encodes CASRFYRENTEAFF.